The 5 T cell receptor beta chains listed next were all sequenced from one sample in a study of shared clonotypes between healthy human individuals. The assay was immunoSEQ multiplex PCR, and TCRdb's table has in-frame clones only and misses some. The data contain fewer than 2.5 million clones, 80% to 95% of them singletons. Sequences were obtained from naive CD4+ T cells from PBMCs. Subset specified: CD45RA+ positively selected. The receptor set was obtained from a man between 18 and 29 years old in good health. Some clones in this sample may be carry-over from other donors' samples.

This clone occurred a few times. The same CDR3 can be traced to other DNA sequences in this sample. This rearrangement joins TRBV6-1 to TRBJ2-3, with D hard to call. The CDR3 has 13 amino acids. Trimming took off 1 base at V and 0 bases at J, with 2 bases between the two ends. Per the germline V gene, CDR1 is MNHNS and CDR2 is SASEGT. The CDR3 loop reads CASSEGSTDTQYF. Here the CDR3 DNA reads TGTGCCAGCAGTGAAGGAAGCACAGATACGCAGTATTTT.

V and J are TRBV18 and TRBJ2-7; D is unclear. The CDR3 runs to 14 residues. The V gene lost 1 base and the J gene lost 7 bases, with 14 bases spanning the gap. The germline CDR1 and CDR2 sequences are KGHSH and LQKENI. The CDR3 nucleotides read TGTGCCAGCTCACCACTCGCAGGAAAGTTGGAGCAGTACTTC. Protein sequence: CASSPLAGKLEQYF.

This clone was detected only once. The V gene is TRBV2, the J gene TRBJ2-1; TRBD2 matches at 9 bases. Germline loops: CDR1 SNHLY, CDR2 FYNNEI. This CDR3 comprises 16 residues. Unmatched junction bases numbered 13, after V lost 8 bases and J lost 5 bases. CDR3 DNA sequence: TGTGCCAGCCTGGGAGCGGGCGGGAGGGCCGACAATGAGCAGTTCTTC. Its protein product is CASLGAGGRADNEQFF.

In regard to this clone: Other DNA sequences within the sample encode an identical CDR3. J is TRBJ1-4 and V is TRBV5-1, with no clear D. V was shortened by 0 bases and J by 8 bases, with 8 bases between the two germline ends. Germline V CDR1 and CDR2: SGHRS, YFSETQ. The length of the CDR3 is 13 residues. The CDR3 loop is CASSLGLGEKLFF. CDR3 nucleotide sequence: TGCGCCAGCAGCTTGGGGCTCGGAGAAAAACTGTTTTTT.

The gene calls are TRBV28 and TRBJ2-5; 8 bases line up with TRBD2. V gave up 6 bases and J gave up 1 base; unmatched junction bases: 7. This CDR3 is 15 amino acids long. Germline assignment: CDR1 MDHEN and CDR2 SYDVKM. The CDR3 spells CASSPGGAAQETQYF. Written as DNA, the CDR3 is TGTGCCAGCAGCCCGGGGGGGGCGGCCCAAGAGACCCAGTACTTC.